This T cell receptor beta chain was obtained from a study of shared clonotypes between healthy human individuals. The length of the CDR3 is 16 residues. CDR1 is GTSNPN and CDR2 is SVGIG in the germline V gene (reference sequence). V lost 1 base and J lost 4; bases outside the gene matches: 10. This clone has a handful of counts. Measured with immunoSEQ multiplex PCR; TCRdb has only the in-frame clones, and not every one. The sample has approximately 720,000 clones, roughly 78% seen once. This chain uses TRBV30 with TRBJ2-1; 7 nucleotides agree with TRBD2. Sequencing was carried out using memory CD4+ T cells sorted from blood. Subset specified: CD45RA-negative fraction. The clonotype originates from a young woman in good health. CDR3 bases: TGTGCCTGGAGTGGGGAGGCGGGAGACCCTTACAATGAGCAGTTCTTC. Its protein product is CAWSGEAGDPYNEQFF. Based on the CDR3 plus reference TRBV30 and TRBJ2-1, the full variable domain is SQTIHQWPATLVQPVGSPLSLECTVEGTSNPNLYWYRQAAGRGLQLLFYSVGIGQISSEVPQNLSASRPQDRQFILSSKKLLLSDSGFYLCAWSGEAGDPYNEQFFGPGTRLTVL.